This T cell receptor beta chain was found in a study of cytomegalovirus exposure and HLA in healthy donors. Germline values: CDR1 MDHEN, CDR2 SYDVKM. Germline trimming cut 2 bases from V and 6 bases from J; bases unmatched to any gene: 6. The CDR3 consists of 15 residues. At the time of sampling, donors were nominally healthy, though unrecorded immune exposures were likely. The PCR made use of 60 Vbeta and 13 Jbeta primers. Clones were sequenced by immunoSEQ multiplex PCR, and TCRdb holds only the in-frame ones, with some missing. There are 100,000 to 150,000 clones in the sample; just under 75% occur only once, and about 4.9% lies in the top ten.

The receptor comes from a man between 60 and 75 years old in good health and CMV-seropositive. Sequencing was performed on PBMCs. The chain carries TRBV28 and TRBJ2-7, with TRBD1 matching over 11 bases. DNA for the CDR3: TGTGCCAGCAGTTTAGGACAGGGGGCTTGGACCGAGCAGTACTTC. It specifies CASSLGQGAWTEQYF.